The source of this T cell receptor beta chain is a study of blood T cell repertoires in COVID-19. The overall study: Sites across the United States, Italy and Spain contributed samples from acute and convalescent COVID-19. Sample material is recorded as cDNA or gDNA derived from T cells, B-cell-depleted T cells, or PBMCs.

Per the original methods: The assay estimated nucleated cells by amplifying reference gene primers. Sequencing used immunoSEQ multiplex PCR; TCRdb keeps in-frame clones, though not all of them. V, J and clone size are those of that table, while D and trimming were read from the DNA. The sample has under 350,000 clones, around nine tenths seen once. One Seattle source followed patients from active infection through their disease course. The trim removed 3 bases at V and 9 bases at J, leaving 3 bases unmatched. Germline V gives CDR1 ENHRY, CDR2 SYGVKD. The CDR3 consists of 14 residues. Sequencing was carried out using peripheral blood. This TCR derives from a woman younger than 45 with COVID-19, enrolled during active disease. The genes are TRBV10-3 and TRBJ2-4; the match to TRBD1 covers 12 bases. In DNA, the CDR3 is TGTGCCATCAGTGACGGGACAGGGGGCTTCATTCAGTACTTC. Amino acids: CAISDGTGGFIQYF.